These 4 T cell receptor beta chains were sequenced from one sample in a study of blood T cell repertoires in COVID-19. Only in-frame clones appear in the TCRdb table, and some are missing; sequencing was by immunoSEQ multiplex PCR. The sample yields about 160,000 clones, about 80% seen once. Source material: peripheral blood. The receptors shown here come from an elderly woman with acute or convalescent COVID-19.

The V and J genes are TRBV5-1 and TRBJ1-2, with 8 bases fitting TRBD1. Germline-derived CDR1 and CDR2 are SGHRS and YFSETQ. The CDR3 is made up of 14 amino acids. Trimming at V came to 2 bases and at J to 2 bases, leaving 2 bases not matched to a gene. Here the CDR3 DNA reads TGCGCCAGCAGCTTCCAGGGGGCGAACTATGGCTACACCTTC. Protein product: CASSFQGANYGYTF.

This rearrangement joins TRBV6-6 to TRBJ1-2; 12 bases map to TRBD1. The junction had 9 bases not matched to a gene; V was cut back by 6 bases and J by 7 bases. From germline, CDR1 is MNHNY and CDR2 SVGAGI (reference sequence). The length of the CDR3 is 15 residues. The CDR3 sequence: CASRDTGQGAGGYTF. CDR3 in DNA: TGTGCCAGCAGAGACACGGGACAGGGGGCGGGTGGCTACACCTTC.

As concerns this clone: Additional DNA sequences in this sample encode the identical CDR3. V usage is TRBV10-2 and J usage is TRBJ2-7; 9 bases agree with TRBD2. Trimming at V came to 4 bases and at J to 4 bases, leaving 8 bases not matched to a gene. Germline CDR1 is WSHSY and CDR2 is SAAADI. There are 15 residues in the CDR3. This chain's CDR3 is CASSGTGTSRYEQYF. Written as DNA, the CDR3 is TGCGCCAGCAGTGGTACCGGGACTAGCAGGTACGAGCAGTACTTC.

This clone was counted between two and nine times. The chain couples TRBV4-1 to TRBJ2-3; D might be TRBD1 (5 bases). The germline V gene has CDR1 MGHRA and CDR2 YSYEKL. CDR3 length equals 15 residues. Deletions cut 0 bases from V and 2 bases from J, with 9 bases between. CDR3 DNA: TGCGCCAGCAGCCAAGATCAGGGTCCCACAGATACGCAGTATTTT. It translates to CASSQDQGPTDTQYF.